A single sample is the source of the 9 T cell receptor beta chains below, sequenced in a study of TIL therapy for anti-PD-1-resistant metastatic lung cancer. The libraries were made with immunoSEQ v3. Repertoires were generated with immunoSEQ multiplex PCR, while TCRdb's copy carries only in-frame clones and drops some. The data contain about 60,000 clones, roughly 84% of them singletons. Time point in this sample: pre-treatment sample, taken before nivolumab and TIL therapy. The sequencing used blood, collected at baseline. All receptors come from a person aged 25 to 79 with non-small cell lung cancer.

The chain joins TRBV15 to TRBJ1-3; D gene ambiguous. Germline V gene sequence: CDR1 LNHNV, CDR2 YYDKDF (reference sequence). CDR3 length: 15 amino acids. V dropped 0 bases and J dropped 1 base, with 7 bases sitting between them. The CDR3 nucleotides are TGTGCCACCAGCAGAGATCTGGGGTCTGGAAACACCATATATTTT. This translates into CATSRDLGSGNTIYF.

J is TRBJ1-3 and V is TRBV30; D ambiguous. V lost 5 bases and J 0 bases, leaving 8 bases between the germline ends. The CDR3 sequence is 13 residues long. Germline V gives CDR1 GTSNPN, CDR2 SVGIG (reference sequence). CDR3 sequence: CAWEGISGNTIYF. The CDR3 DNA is TGTGCCTGGGAGGGTATCTCTGGAAACACCATATATTTT. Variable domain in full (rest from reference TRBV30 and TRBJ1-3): SQTIHQWPATLVQPVGSPLSLECTVEGTSNPNLYWYRQAAGRGLQLLFYSVGIGQISSEVPQNLSASRPQDRQFILSSKKLLLSDSGFYLCAWEGISGNTIYFGEGSWLTVV.

The CDR3 coding sequence is TGTGCCAGCAGCCAAGCCTTAGCGGGGGGGTATGAGCAGTACTTC. Translating gives CASSQALAGGYEQYF. The chain couples TRBV3-1 (or the pseudogene TRBV3-2) to TRBJ2-7, with 11 bases fitting TRBD2. Trimming removed 1 base from V and 7 bases from J; junction bases left unmatched: 6. Germline CDR1 and CDR2: LGHDT and YNNKEL (reference sequence). The CDR3 sequence is 15 residues long.

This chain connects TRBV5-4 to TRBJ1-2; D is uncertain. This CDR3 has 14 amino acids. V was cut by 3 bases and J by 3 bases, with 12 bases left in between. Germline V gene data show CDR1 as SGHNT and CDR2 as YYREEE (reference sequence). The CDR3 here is CASSSQTGDYGYTF. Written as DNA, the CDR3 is TGTGCCAGCAGCTCTCAGACCGGTGACTATGGCTACACCTTC.

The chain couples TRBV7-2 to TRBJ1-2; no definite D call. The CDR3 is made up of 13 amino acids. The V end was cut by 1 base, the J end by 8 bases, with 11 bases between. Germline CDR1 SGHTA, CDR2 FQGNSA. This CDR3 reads CASSLVRLGGYTF. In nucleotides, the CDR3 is TGTGCCAGCAGCTTAGTTCGATTGGGGGGCTACACCTTC.

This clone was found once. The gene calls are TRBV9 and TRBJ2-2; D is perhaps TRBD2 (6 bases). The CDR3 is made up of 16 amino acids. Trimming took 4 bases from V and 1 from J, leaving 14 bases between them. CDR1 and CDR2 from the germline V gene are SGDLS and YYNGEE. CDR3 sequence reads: CASSPQGGVNTGELFF. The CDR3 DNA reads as TGTGCCAGCAGCCCCCAAGGAGGGGTGAACACCGGGGAGCTGTTTTTT.

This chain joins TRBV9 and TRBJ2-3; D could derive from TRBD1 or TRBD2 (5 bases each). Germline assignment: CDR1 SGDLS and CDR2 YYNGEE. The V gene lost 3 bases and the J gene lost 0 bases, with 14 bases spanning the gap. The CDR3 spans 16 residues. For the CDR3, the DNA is TGTGCCAGCAGCGCGGATGAGGGACGGAGCACAGATACGCAGTATTTT. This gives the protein CASSADEGRSTDTQYF.

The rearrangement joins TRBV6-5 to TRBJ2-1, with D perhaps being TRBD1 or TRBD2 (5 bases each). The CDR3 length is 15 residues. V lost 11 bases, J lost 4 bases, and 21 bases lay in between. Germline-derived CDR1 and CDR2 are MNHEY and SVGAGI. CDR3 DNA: TGTGCCTCATGGCAGGGCGGGTCGGGGTACAATGAGCAGTTCTTC. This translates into CASWQGGSGYNEQFF.

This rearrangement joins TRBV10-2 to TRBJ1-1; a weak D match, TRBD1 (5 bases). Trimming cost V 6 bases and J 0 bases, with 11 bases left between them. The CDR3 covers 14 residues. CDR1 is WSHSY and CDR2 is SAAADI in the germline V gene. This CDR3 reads CASSETTVNTEAFF. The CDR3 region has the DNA TGCGCCAGCAGCGAAACGACAGTGAACACTGAAGCTTTCTTT.